This passage covers 17 T cell receptor beta chains from one sample sequenced in a study of cytomegalovirus exposure and HLA in healthy donors. The PCR ran on 60 Vbeta and 13 Jbeta primers. Sequencing used immunoSEQ multiplex PCR; TCRdb keeps in-frame clones, though not all of them. The data show about 120,000 clones, nearly 65% seen once. The material sequenced was PBMCs. Every receptor here comes from a man aged 35 to 55 in good health and CMV-seropositive.

The chain combines TRBV6-1 with TRBJ2-2; tentatively, D is TRBD2 (6 bases). Trimming cost V 7 bases and J 2 bases, with 14 bases left between them. CDR1 MNHNS and CDR2 SASEGT come from the germline V gene. The CDR3 is 15 residues long. This chain's CDR3 is CASMIRLVNTGELFF. The CDR3 DNA reads TGTGCCAGCATGATCCGACTAGTAAACACCGGGGAGCTGTTTTTT.

The J gene is TRBJ2-2, the V gene TRBV27; D might be TRBD1 (6 bases). The V gene's germline CDR1 is MNHEY and CDR2 SMNVEV (reference sequence). This CDR3 is 16 amino acids long. With 4 bases removed from V and 0 bases from J, the gap between germline ends came to 12 bases. CDR3 amino acids: CASSSRQDPNTGELFF. The CDR3 DNA sequence: TGTGCCAGCAGTTCCAGACAGGACCCGAACACCGGGGAGCTGTTTTTT.

The chain couples TRBV6-1 to TRBJ1-2; no clear D. This CDR3 has 13 amino acids. With 4 bases removed from V and 2 bases from J, the gap between germline ends came to 8 bases. Germline CDR1 reads MNHNS; CDR2 reads SASEGT. CDR3 loop: CASSVTENYGYTF. The CDR3 DNA is TGTGCCAGCAGTGTAACAGAGAACTATGGCTACACCTTC.

V usage is TRBV6-1 and J usage is TRBJ1-6; D possibly corresponds to TRBD1 (5 bases). V was pared by 7 bases and J by 8 bases, with 15 bases between. This CDR3 is built from 14 residues. Per germline, CDR1 MNHNS and CDR2 SASEGT. In DNA form, the CDR3 reads TGTGCCAGCACCCCCGCGGGGGGAGATTCACCCCTCCACTTT. This sequence encodes CASTPAGGDSPLHF.

This clone was detected a few times. The genes are TRBV7-2 and TRBJ1-2, with 7 nucleotides matching TRBD1. Germline V gene lookup returns CDR1 SGHTA and CDR2 FQGNSA. The V and J ends lost 3 bases and 1 base, in that order; junction bases with no gene match: 2. This CDR3 region has 14 residues. The CDR3 region is CASSFPGGNYGYTF. For the CDR3, the DNA is TGTGCCAGCAGCTTTCCAGGGGGTAACTATGGCTACACCTTC.

This clone was recorded a few times. This chain connects TRBV9 to TRBJ2-1; D unclear. V lost 4 bases, J lost 10 bases, and 6 bases lay in between. CDR1 is SGDLS, CDR2 YYNGEE, per germline. The CDR3 covers 10 residues. The CDR3 protein is CASSPEEQFF. The CDR3 nucleotides read TGTGCCAGCAGCCCCGAGGAGCAGTTCTTC.

The chain combines TRBV5-6 with TRBJ2-7; TRBD1 is a possible D gene (6 bases). Germline CDR1 is SGHDT and CDR2 is YYEEEE. The length of the CDR3 is 14 residues. V dropped 3 bases and J dropped 6 bases, with 16 bases sitting between them. CDR3 region: CASSSQGPPSEQYF. The DNA of the CDR3 is TGTGCCAGCAGCTCACAGGGACCACCTAGCGAGCAGTACTTC.

With respect to this clone: One junction end does not reproduce the germline sequence, and a read error may be involved. The chain is built from TRBV7-9 and TRBJ2-7, with D perhaps TRBD2 (5 bases). The germline gives CDR1 SEHNR, CDR2 FQNEAQ (reference sequence). This CDR3 has 12 residues. CDR3 sequence (DNA): TGTTCCAGCAGCTTAGTCGCGGGCGAGCAGTACTTC. Amino acids: CSSSLVAGEQYF.

The CDR3 nucleotides read TGCGCCAGCAGCCAAGAACCCGCCGGAAGGGGTTCCTACGAGCAGTACTTC. This encodes CASSQEPAGRGSYEQYF. The chain is built from TRBV4-1 and TRBJ2-7; the D gene is possibly TRBD1 (5 bases). This CDR3 comprises 17 residues. The V end was cut by 0 bases, the J end by 1 base, with 16 bases between. The germline CDR1 and CDR2 sequences are MGHRA and YSYEKL.

This chain uses TRBV4-3 with TRBJ2-5, with D tentatively TRBD2 (5 bases). Germline-derived CDR1 and CDR2 are LGHNA and YSLEER. The CDR3 spans 14 residues. The V and J ends lost 2 bases and 6 bases respectively, with 13 bases between them. Written as DNA, the CDR3 is TGCGCCAGCAGCCAATGGTCTAGCAAACAGACCCAGTACTTC. This sequence encodes CASSQWSSKQTQYF.

The CDR3 sequence is CASSPLGTRGVEQYF. CDR3 DNA: TGTGCCAGCTCACCACTTGGCACCCGCGGCGTGGAGCAGTACTTC. V and J are TRBV18 and TRBJ2-7, with D unresolved. In germline, CDR1 is KGHSH, CDR2 LQKENI. This CDR3 has 15 residues. V lost 1 base, J lost 7 bases, and 17 bases lay in between.

In this sample, this clone turned up a few times. The chain recombines TRBV10-3 with TRBJ2-7, with 7 bases lining up with TRBD1. The ends lost 2 bases at V and 1 base at J; junction bases unmatched: 5. This CDR3 spans 15 amino acids. Per germline, CDR1 ENHRY and CDR2 SYGVKD. The CDR3 coding sequence is TGTGCCATCAGTGAGCCCCAACAGGGGTCCTACGAGCAGTACTTC. Its translation is CAISEPQQGSYEQYF.

The V and J genes are TRBV28 and TRBJ1-3; a possible D gene is TRBD1 (5 bases). CDR1 and CDR2 from the germline V gene are MDHEN and SYDVKM. Trimming removed 2 bases from V and 0 bases from J, with 17 bases in between. This CDR3 is built from 18 residues. DNA of the CDR3: TGTGCCAGCAGTTTACTTCATGGGGCGGGGGACTCTGGAAACACCATATATTTT. This gives the protein CASSLLHGAGDSGNTIYF.

The chain links TRBV5-1 to TRBJ1-1; the D is unclear. The CDR3 length is 16 residues. Between the trimmed V and J ends, which lost 4 bases and 2 bases, there was a span of 18 bases. CDR1 and CDR2 (germline): SGHRS, YFSETQ. Written as DNA, the CDR3 is TGCGCCAGCAGCCGTTCCAATGGTCGGGATAACACTGAAGCTTTCTTT. The encoded protein is CASSRSNGRDNTEAFF.

The J gene is TRBJ1-4, the V gene TRBV7-2; a weak D match, TRBD1 (6 bases). Germline CDR1 reads SGHTA; CDR2 reads FQGNSA. The CDR3 runs to 15 residues. With 4 bases removed from V and 3 bases from J, the gap between germline ends came to 12 bases. The CDR3 DNA sequence: TGTGCCAGCAGCTCCAACAGGGCGGCTAATGAAAAACTGTTTTTT. This gives the protein CASSSNRAANEKLFF. Full variable domain (missing parts from reference TRBV7-2 and TRBJ1-4): GAGVSQSPSNKVTEKGKDVELRCDPISGHTALYWYRQSLGQGLEFLIYFQGNSAPDKSGLPSDRFSAERTGGSVSTLTIQRTQQEDSAVYLCASSSNRAANEKLFFGSGTQLSVL.

The chain combines TRBV5-4 with TRBJ1-2, with D possibly TRBD1 on 6 matching bases. In germline, CDR1 is SGHNT, CDR2 YYREEE (reference sequence). This CDR3 region has 15 residues. Trimming stripped 0 bases from V and 7 bases from J, with 16 bases between. CDR3 sequence (DNA): TGTGCCAGCAGCTTGGATCTTACAGGGTTGGTTGGCTACACCTTC. It is translated as CASSLDLTGLVGYTF.

V gene TRBV7-2 combines with J gene TRBJ2-3; TRBD1 matches at 11 bases. CDR3 length: 17 amino acids. Germline V gene data show CDR1 as SGHTA and CDR2 as FQGNSA. Unmatched junction bases numbered 10, after V lost 0 bases and J lost 8 bases. Here the CDR3 DNA reads TGTGCCAGCAGCTTAGCGCACTGGACAGGGGGCTCGGGTACGCAGTATTTT. Protein product: CASSLAHWTGGSGTQYF.